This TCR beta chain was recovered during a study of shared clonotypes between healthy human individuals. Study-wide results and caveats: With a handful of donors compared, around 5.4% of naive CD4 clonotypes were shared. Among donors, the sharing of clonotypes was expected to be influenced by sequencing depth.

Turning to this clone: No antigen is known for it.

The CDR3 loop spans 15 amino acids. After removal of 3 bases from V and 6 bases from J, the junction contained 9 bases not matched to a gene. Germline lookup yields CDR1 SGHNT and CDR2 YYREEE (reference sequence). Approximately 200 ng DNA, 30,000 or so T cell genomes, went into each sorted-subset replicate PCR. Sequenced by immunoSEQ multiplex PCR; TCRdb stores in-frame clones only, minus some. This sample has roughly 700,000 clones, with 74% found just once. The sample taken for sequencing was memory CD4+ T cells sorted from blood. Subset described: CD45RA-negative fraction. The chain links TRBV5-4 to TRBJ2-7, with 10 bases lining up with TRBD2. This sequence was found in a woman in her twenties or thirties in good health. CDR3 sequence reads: CASSSRLVAGGEQYF. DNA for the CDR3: TGTGCCAGCAGCTCTAGGTTGGTAGCGGGAGGCGAGCAGTACTTC.